This passage covers 20 T cell receptor beta chains from one sample sequenced in a study of T cells after yellow fever vaccination. TCRdb re-derived calls from the 5' RACE reads in MiXCR, one entry per CDR3 protein. Of hundreds of thousands of distinct CDR3 sequences listed, about 12% are singletons. The input for sequencing was PBMCs, taken on the day of the yellow fever booster vaccination. The source is a man aged 30 to 39 who received the YFV17D yellow fever vaccine.

The chain joins TRBV7-2 to TRBJ2-3; weak D call: TRBD2 (6 bases). The germline gives CDR1 SGHTA, CDR2 FQGNSA. CDR3 length: 16 residues. Trimming stripped 3 bases from V and 4 bases from J, with 17 bases between. The CDR3 here is CASSFVPGDPPDTQYF. The CDR3, as DNA: TGTGCCAGCAGCTTTGTTCCGGGAGATCCGCCAGATACGCAGTATTTT.

This clonotype was detected a few times. The chain links TRBV24-1 to TRBJ2-5; 7 bases fit TRBD1. The V and J ends lost 0 bases and 3 bases, in that order; junction bases with no gene match: 3. This CDR3 region has 15 residues. Germline loops: CDR1 KGHDR, CDR2 SFDVKD. CDR3 sequence: CATSDLAGTEETQYF. The CDR3 DNA follows: TGTGCCACCAGTGATTTGGCCGGGACAGAAGAGACCCAGTACTTC.

The rearrangement joins TRBV7-8 to TRBJ1-2; 7 nucleotides align to TRBD1. J lost 7 bases, V lost 2 bases, and 4 bases had no gene match. The CDR3 sequence is 13 residues long. Germline V gives CDR1 SGHVS, CDR2 FQNEAQ. The CDR3 region has the DNA TGTGCCAGCAGCTTATCGACAGGGACTGGCTACACCTTC. Protein product: CASSLSTGTGYTF.

This clonotype was counted a few times. The genes are TRBV12-3 or TRBV12-4 and TRBJ2-3; 7 bases are a match to TRBD1. The V gene end was trimmed by 3 bases and the J gene end by 5 bases; junction bases not matched to a gene: 11. CDR3 length: 16 amino acids. The CDR3 here is CASSLALRGHRDTQYF. The CDR3 region has the DNA TGTGCCAGCAGTTTGGCCTTGAGGGGGCATAGAGATACGCAGTATTTT.

V gene TRBV3-1 combines with J gene TRBJ1-1, with D unclear. Between the trimmed V and J ends, which lost 4 bases and 7 bases, there was a span of 16 bases. This CDR3 spans 14 amino acids. Germline assignment: CDR1 LGHDT and CDR2 YNNKEL (reference sequence). In DNA form, the CDR3 reads TGTGCCAGCAGCCCCCGGATGCCCCCCAATGAAGCTTTCTTT. Encoded protein: CASSPRMPPNEAFF.

This clonotype came up a few times. Here the CDR3 DNA reads TGTGCCAGCAGCTCGCGGGCGCGCACCGGGGAGCTGTTTTTT. It is translated as CASSSRARTGELFF. The genes are TRBV7-2 and TRBJ2-2, with D perhaps matching TRBD2 (5 bases). Trimming removed 4 bases from V and 4 bases from J, with 10 bases in between. The CDR3 loop spans 14 amino acids. Germline lookup yields CDR1 SGHTA and CDR2 FQGNSA.

The V and J genes are TRBV20-1 and TRBJ2-3; 10 bases fit TRBD2. Germline V gene lookup returns CDR1 DFQATT and CDR2 SNEGSKA (reference sequence). This CDR3 has 15 amino acids. The V segment lost 3 bases and the J segment 5 bases; nucleotides outside the gene matches: 8. CDR3 sequence: CSASDISGRRDTQYF. CDR3 in DNA: TGCAGTGCTAGTGATATTAGCGGGAGGCGAGATACGCAGTATTTT.

The chain is built from TRBV20-1 and TRBJ1-5, with D uncertain. The CDR3 runs to 15 residues. Trimming took 0 bases from V and 0 from J, leaving 9 bases between them. CDR1 is DFQATT and CDR2 is SNEGSKA in the germline V gene (reference sequence). DNA for the CDR3: TGCAGTGCTAGAGATAGCGCCTATAGCAATCAGCCCCAGCATTTT. Translating gives CSARDSAYSNQPQHF.

The genes are TRBV20-1 and TRBJ2-1; D might be TRBD2 (5 bases). Germline V lookup: CDR1 DFQATT, CDR2 SNEGSKA (reference sequence). The CDR3 covers 13 residues. The CDR3 sequence is CSAQTSHHNEQFF. The DNA for the CDR3 is TGCAGCGCCCAAACTAGTCACCACAATGAGCAGTTCTTC.

The V and J genes are TRBV5-6 and TRBJ2-2; possibly TRBD1 for D (6 bases). This CDR3 is built from 15 residues. The V and J ends lost 2 bases and 6 bases respectively, with 14 bases between them. CDR1 is SGHDT and CDR2 is YYEEEE in the germline V gene. The CDR3 coding sequence is TGTGCCAGCAGCTTCATGAGGGGGATTGCCGGGGAGCTGTTTTTT. Translating it yields CASSFMRGIAGELFF.

This clonotype was counted between two and nine times. The V gene is TRBV11-2, the J gene TRBJ2-7; maybe TRBD2 (5 bases). CDR1 and CDR2 (germline): SGHAT, FQNNGV. This CDR3 is 13 amino acids long. Trimming took off 6 bases at V and 0 bases at J, with 9 bases between the two ends. The CDR3 is CASSRRLSYEQYF. CDR3 bases: TGTGCCAGCAGTCGGAGGCTCTCCTACGAGCAGTACTTC.

The V gene is TRBV11-2, the J gene TRBJ2-2; unclear D gene. Germline assignment: CDR1 SGHAT and CDR2 FQNNGV. CDR3 length: 20 amino acids. Trimming cost V 1 base and J 4 bases, with 25 bases left between them. The CDR3 bases are TGTGCCAGCAGCTTAGTACCACGAACCGACGAGACCCGTTTCACCGGGGAGCTGTTTTTT. It translates to CASSLVPRTDETRFTGELFF.

V usage is TRBV10-3 and J usage is TRBJ2-7, with unresolved D. The CDR3 totals 14 residues. The germline V and J ends were trimmed by 4 bases and 5 bases, with 15 bases remaining between them. Looked up from germline, CDR1 is ENHRY and CDR2 is SYGVKD. The CDR3 region has the DNA TGTGCCATCAGTGCTCAGGAGCCGGGCAACGAGCAGTACTTC. Encoded protein: CAISAQEPGNEQYF.

The J gene is TRBJ2-1, the V gene TRBV4-3; D is ambiguous. From germline, CDR1 is LGHNA and CDR2 YSLEER. The CDR3 is made up of 18 amino acids. V gave up 0 bases and J gave up 2 bases, with 17 bases separating them. The CDR3 nucleotides read TGCGCCAGCAGCCAAGATCCCGACTTGGACGTTCCCTACAATGAGCAGTTCTTC. This translates into CASSQDPDLDVPYNEQFF.

The J gene is TRBJ2-7, the V gene TRBV7-8, with D possibly TRBD2 on 7 matching bases. The germline CDR1 and CDR2 sequences are SGHVS and FQNEAQ. The CDR3 runs to 13 residues. V was pared by 6 bases and J by 10 bases, with 19 bases between. The CDR3 spells CASRRGGEPNQYF. CDR3 sequence (DNA): TGTGCCAGCAGGAGAGGGGGGGAACCAAATCAGTACTTC.

This rearrangement joins TRBV20-1 to TRBJ2-5, with TRBD1 identical over 7 bases. J gave up 5 bases and V 4 bases, and 7 bases lay outside the gene matches. The V gene's germline CDR1 is DFQATT and CDR2 SNEGSKA (reference sequence). The length of the CDR3 is 13 residues. CDR3 DNA sequence: TGCAGTGCTAAACTGGGACAGAGGGAGACCCAGTACTTC. This sequence encodes CSAKLGQRETQYF.

The rearrangement links TRBV6-2 or TRBV6-3 to TRBJ2-1; D not certain. The CDR3 loop spans 14 amino acids. Germline-derived CDR1 and CDR2 are MNHEY and SVGEGT. Trimming cost V 4 bases and J 3 bases, with 10 bases left between them. The CDR3 region has the DNA TGTGCCAGCAGTTCGGCAGGAAACTACAATGAGCAGTTCTTC. Translation gives CASSSAGNYNEQFF.

This clonotype was picked up a small number of times. The chain couples TRBV4-3 to TRBJ1-3; unclear D gene. Germline V gene data show CDR1 as LGHNA and CDR2 as YSLEER. V lost 0 bases, J lost 0 bases, and 12 bases lay in between. CDR3 length: 17 amino acids. CDR3 in amino acids: CASSQDLYKSSGNTIYF. The CDR3 nucleotides read TGCGCCAGCAGCCAAGATTTGTACAAGAGCTCTGGAAACACCATATATTTT.

This chain connects TRBV5-6 to TRBJ1-1; weak D call: TRBD1 (5 bases). Germline values: CDR1 SGHDT, CDR2 YYEEEE. V gave up 4 bases and J gave up 8 bases, with 18 bases separating them. CDR3 length: 14 residues. The CDR3 is CASSLGHSPTEAFF. The DNA of the CDR3 is TGTGCCAGCAGCCTCGGACACTCACCGACGGAAGCTTTCTTT. The full variable domain, rest sourced from reference TRBV5-6 and TRBJ1-1, is DAGVTQSPTHLIKTRGQQVTLRCSPKSGHDTVSWYQQALGQGPQFIFQYYEEEERQRGNFPDRFSGHQFPNYSSELNVNALLLGDSALYLCASSLGHSPTEAFFGQGTRLTVV.

In its sample, this clonotype was seen a few times. The chain has TRBV19 and TRBJ2-7, with D maybe TRBD1 (7 bases). Germline V gene sequence: CDR1 LNHDA, CDR2 SQIVND (reference sequence). The CDR3 is 14 amino acids. Trimming shortened V by 3 bases and J by 2 bases, and 11 bases separated the two germline ends. The CDR3 nucleotides read TGTGCCAGTAGTATTGGCGGGACAGCCTACGAGCAGTACTTC. Translated, it gives CASSIGGTAYEQYF.